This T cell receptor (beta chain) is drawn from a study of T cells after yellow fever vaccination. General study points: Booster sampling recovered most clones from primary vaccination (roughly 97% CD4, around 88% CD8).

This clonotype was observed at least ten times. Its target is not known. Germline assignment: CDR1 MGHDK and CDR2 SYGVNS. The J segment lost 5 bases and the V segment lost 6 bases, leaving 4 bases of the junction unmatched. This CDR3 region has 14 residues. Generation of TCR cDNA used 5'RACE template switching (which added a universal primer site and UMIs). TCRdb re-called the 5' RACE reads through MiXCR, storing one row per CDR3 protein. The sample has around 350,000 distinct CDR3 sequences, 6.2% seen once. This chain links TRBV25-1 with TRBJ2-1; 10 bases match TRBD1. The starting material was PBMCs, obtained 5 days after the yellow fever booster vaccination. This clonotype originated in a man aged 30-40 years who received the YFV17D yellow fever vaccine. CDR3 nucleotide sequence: TGTGCCAGCAGAAGACAGGGGGCGGACAATGAGCAGTTCTTC. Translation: CASRRQGADNEQFF.